The present entry profiles one T cell receptor (beta chain) with its context. V lost 0 bases and J lost 6; bases outside the gene matches: 6. The CDR3 covers 15 residues. CDR1 and CDR2 from the germline V gene are SGDLS and YYNGEE. This specimen belongs to a study of shared clonotypes between healthy human individuals. Data came from immunoSEQ multiplex PCR; TCRdb stores just in-frame clones and leaves some out. Among roughly 1.4 million clones listed, approximately 98.5% were seen once. The source of this sequence is a man younger than 40 in good health. This chain links TRBV9 with TRBJ2-1, with 7 bases aligning to TRBD2. The sample comprised naive CD4+ T cells sorted from blood. Subset: CD45RA+ positively selected. CDR3 bases: TGTGCCAGCAGCGTAGGAGGGAGGGGAGGCAATGAGCAGTTCTTC. Translating gives CASSVGGRGGNEQFF.